This T cell receptor (beta chain) was documented in a study of blood T cells in healthy people across ages (dated by TCRdb to 2014 to 2015). For context, the study as a whole: Template switching captured roughly one uniquely barcoded TCR beta cDNA molecule per two T cells in model experiments. To track age-related changes in TCR beta repertoire diversity, the study relied on deep sequencing normalized with unique cDNA molecular identifiers. Donors were grouped into four age groups: young (average roughly 17 years), middle-aged (less than 40), aged (about 60) and long-lived (approximately 78). To avoid experimental bias, donors of different ages were randomly spread across the sequencing lanes. The study analyzed two additional independent replicas of 1 million unique cDNA reads from the same blood draw for two donors, one aged 18 to 29 and one aged 80 or older.

Library prep was done by 5' RACE. TCRdb lists the instrument as Illumina HiSeq 2500. The second PCR ran for about 7 to 11 cycles and used a J-beta primer mix along with a sample-barcoded 5' primer. A template-switch 5' adaptor carrying 12 random nucleotides introduced a unique molecular identifier onto each TCR beta cDNA molecule. Each sample yielded at least 2.5 million CDR3-containing paired-end reads. First-strand cDNA synthesis was performed from all RNA using the Mint cDNA synthesis kit, with priming by a TRBC-specific oligonucleotide. After uracil-DNA glycosylase treatment, a first 18-cycle PCR used universal primers M1SS and BC2_uni_R on all cDNA. The study's own analysis went as follows. For normalization, 1 million high-quality reads, each with a distinct molecular identifier, were randomly selected from each sample. Reads with shared molecular identifiers were discarded instead of being binned into consensus sequences. MiTCR, run with a Q25 quality threshold and the strictest error-elimination algorithm, handled CDR3 identification, clonotype clustering and error correction. Lower-bound total TCR beta diversity was estimated with a nonparametric unseen species model using Euler transformation. The raw public data were reprocessed by TCRdb itself: fastp quality trimming at Q25, MiXCR clonotype calling, in-frame beta chains only. Every CDR3 protein is listed once, alongside the most common genes and DNA of its rows. The authors' filters were not applied to this entry. This sample gives about 570,000 distinct CDR3 sequences in total; 25% to 30% of them show up just once. The ten top clones hold 15% to 20% of the sample.

This clonotype occurred a few times. The specificity of this receptor is unknown. The germline gene is not matched at one end of the junction; a read error may be the cause. Donors were roughly 40 systemically healthy Caucasian individuals from Russia aged about 6 to 100 years. Approximately 9.7 milliliters of peripheral blood were drawn from each donor into EDTA-treated Vacutainer tubes. Ficoll-Paque density-gradient centrifugation was used to isolate PBMCs, with at least 6.5 million per sample. Total RNA, at least 5 micrograms per sample, was extracted from PBMCs with Trizol reagent. Naive CD45RAhigh/CD27high T cell percentages were measured by flow cytometry on a PBMC aliquot from every donor. The paper's findings and limits, for the study overall: Compared with the aged group, the long-lived group had more naive CD4+ T cells, fewer expanded clones and increased TCR diversity, suggesting age selection. The percentage of naive T cells measured by flow cytometry correlated strongly with observed TCR beta diversity. Conclusive comparison of naive and antigen-experienced compartments was prevented by the profiling of bulk unsorted PBMCs. Estimates of total diversity from one million sequenced T cells were regarded as lower bounds and underestimates. Donor CMV infection status was unknown, potentially confounding age-related changes in expanded clonotypes. As age increased, observed TCR beta diversity per million T cells dropped in a roughly linear way, and a significant reduction was already evident by age about 40.

The germline V gene gives CDR1 as SGHTA and CDR2 as FQGNSA. Its CDR3 holds 13 amino acids, cysteine through phenylalanine. CDR3 DNA only is kept here, 39 bases in frame from base 1. The receptor comes from a woman aged 70 to 79 in good health. The sequenced material came from blood. This chain joins TRBV7-2 to TRBJ2-7; TRBD1 fits 7 bases in the junction. CDR3 region: CAGSGQVQNEQYF. In nucleotide form, the sequence is TGTGCCGGCAGCGGACAGGTCCAGAACGAGCAGTACTTC.